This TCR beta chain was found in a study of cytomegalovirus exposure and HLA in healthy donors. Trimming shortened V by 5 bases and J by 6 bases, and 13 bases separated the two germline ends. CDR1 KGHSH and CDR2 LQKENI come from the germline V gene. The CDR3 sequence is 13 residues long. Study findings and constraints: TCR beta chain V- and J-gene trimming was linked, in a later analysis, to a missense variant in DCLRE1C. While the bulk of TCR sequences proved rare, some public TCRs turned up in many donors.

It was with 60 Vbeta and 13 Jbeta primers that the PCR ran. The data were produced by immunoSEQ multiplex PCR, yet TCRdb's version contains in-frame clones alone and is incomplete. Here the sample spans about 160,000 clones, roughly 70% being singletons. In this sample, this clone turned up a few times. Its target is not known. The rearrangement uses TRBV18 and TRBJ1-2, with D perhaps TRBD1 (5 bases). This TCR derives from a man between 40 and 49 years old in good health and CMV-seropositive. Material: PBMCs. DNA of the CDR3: TGTGCCAGCTCAAGGGGAGGCGTGGATGGCTACACCTTC. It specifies CASSRGGVDGYTF.